This T cell receptor (beta chain) was captured in a study of human T cells and chemical hapten exposure. Total RNA came from unfractionated whole blood. Original processing notes: Ranging from roughly 20,000 to 690,600, TCR counts per sample had a median value of about 96,000. Via MiXCR, TCRdb re-called the 5' RACE reads, giving one row per CDR3 protein. TCRdb, not the original authors, processed these V and J calls. The data show 150,000 or so distinct CDR3 sequences, around 4.4% seen once. Germline values: CDR1 SGHTA, CDR2 FQGNSA. Trimming removed 4 bases at V and 7 bases at J, with 10 bases between. The CDR3 sequence is 12 residues long. Study conclusions and caveats: TCRs exceeding a frequency of 1 in 1000 stayed unchanged under DPC sensitization.

A note on this clonotype: Its antigen is not known.

This receptor was identified in a female donor in good health. V gene TRBV7-2 combines with J gene TRBJ1-1; D is undetermined. The DNA for the CDR3 is TGTGCCAGCAGCTCTTATCCTGGTGAAGCTTTCTTT. The encoded protein is CASSSYPGEAFF.